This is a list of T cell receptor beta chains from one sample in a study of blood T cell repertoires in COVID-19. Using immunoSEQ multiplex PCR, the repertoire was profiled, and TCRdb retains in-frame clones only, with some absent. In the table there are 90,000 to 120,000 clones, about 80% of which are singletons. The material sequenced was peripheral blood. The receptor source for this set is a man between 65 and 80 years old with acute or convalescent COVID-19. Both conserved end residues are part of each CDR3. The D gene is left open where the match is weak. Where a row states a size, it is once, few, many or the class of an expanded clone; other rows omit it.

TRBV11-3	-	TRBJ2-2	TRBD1	TGTGCCAGCAGCCCAGAAGGGACAGGGGTCGGGGAGCTGTTTTTT	CASSPEGTGVGELFF
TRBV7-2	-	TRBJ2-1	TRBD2	TGTGCCAGCAGCTTAGACAGGCCGGGAGGGGAGCAGTTCTTC	CASSLDRPGGEQFF
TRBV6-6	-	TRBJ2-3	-	TGTGCCAGCAGTCGTCCCCCGGGGGAAGATACGCAGTATTTT	CASSRPPGEDTQYF
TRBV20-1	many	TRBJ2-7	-	TGCAGTGCTACTACAGGGCTGGAGCAGTACTTC	CSATTGLEQYF
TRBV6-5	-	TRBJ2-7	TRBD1	TGTGCCAGCAGACGACAGGGGGGCTCCTACGAGCAGTACTTC	CASRRQGGSYEQYF
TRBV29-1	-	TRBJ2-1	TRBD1	TGCAGCGTCGACAGGGGCAATGAGCAGTTCTTC	CSVDRGNEQFF
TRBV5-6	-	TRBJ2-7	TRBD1	TGTGCCAGCAGCTCATTGACAGGGGCCTACGAGCAGTACTTC	CASSSLTGAYEQYF
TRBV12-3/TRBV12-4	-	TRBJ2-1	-	TGTGCCAGCAGCTACACAGAGTACAATGAGCAGTTCTTC	CASSYTEYNEQFF
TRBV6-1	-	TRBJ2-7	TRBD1	TGTGCCAGCAGTGAAAGGGACAGTATAATCTACGAGCAGTACTTC	CASSERDSIIYEQYF
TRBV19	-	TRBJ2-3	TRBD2	TGTGCCAGTAGTGGGGTCACTAGCGGAGGCACAGATACGCAGTATTTT	CASSGVTSGGTDTQYF
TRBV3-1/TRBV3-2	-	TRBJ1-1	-	TGTGCCAGCAGCCAAGCCGGGAGGGCAGCTGAAGCTTTCTTT	CASSQAGRAAEAFF
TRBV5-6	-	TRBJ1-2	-	TGTGCCAGCAGCTTTCAGGTGATACTCCAGGGTGGCTACACCTTC	CASSFQVILQGGYTF
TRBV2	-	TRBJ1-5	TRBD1	TGTGCCAGCAGTCCCCGGGACAGTTTTCAGCCCCAGCATTTT	CASSPRDSFQPQHF
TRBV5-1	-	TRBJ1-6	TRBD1	TGCGCCAGCAGCTTGGAAGGGACAGGGAATAATTCACCCCTCCACTTT	CASSLEGTGNNSPLHF
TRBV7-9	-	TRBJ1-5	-	TGTGCCAGCAGACCCACAGGGAGCAATCAGCCCCAGCATTTT	CASRPTGSNQPQHF
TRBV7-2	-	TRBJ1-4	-	TGTGCCAGCAGCTTAGTAAGAGGAGGCCGGGGGGGAAATGAAAAACTGTTTTTT	CASSLVRGGRGGNEKLFF
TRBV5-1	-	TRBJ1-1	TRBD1	TGCGCCAGCAGCCTCAGACAGGGGATGAACACTGAAGCTTTCTTT	CASSLRQGMNTEAFF
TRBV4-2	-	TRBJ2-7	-	TGTGCCAGCAGCCAAGATGGGAGCAGAAGAGAAGACGAGCAGTACTTC	CASSQDGSRREDEQYF
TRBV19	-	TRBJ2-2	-	TGTGCCAGTAGTATTTACAGGGCGGACACCGGGGAGCTGTTTTTT	CASSIYRADTGELFF
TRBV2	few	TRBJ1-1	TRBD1	TGTGCCAGCAGTGGGAGGGGACAGGGCTCCATGAACACTGAAGCTTTCTTT	CASSGRGQGSMNTEAFF
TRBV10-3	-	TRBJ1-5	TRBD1	TGTGCCATCAGTGACTCTATCCAGGGGGGCAATCAGCCCCAGCATTTT	CAISDSIQGGNQPQHF
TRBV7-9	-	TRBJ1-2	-	TGTGCCAGCAGCTTAGGCACGACTACAGAGCCACACGGCTACACCTTC	CASSLGTTTEPHGYTF
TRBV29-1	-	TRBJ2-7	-	TGCAGCGTCCGCCGGGATTACTACGAGCAGTACTTC	CSVRRDYYEQYF
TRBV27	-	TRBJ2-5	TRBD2	TGTGCCAGCAGTACTACTAGCGGGGGGCCGCGGACCCAGTACTTC	CASSTTSGGPRTQYF
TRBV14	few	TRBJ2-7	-	TGTGCCAGCAGCCTTAGCTCCTACGAGCAGTACTTC	CASSLSSYEQYF
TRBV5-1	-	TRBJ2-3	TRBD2	TGCGCCAGCAGCCCCCCTAGCGGGGGGGCTGAAGATACGCAGTATTTT	CASSPPSGGAEDTQYF
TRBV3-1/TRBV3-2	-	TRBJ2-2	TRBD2	TGTGCCAGCAGCCGAGGACTAGCGGGGGCGAACACCGGGGAGCTGTTTTTT	CASSRGLAGANTGELFF
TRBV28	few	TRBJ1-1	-	TGTGCCAGCAGTTTCGTCGTCTTTAACACTGAAGCTTTCTTT	CASSFVVFNTEAFF
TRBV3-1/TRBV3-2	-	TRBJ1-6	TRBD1	TGTGCCAGCAGCCGAACAGGGGATAATTCACCCCTCCACTTT	CASSRTGDNSPLHF
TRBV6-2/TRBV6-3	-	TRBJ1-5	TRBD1	TGTGCCAGCAGCACAAGGGACAGGGGGTCCAATCAGCCCCAGCATTTT	CASSTRDRGSNQPQHF
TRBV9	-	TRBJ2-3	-	TGTGCCAGCAGCCCGGGGGATTACACAGATACGCAGTATTTT	CASSPGDYTDTQYF
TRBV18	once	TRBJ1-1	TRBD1	TGTGCCAGCTCACCAAACGCAGGGGGCGAACTCGCTGAAGCTTTCTTT	CASSPNAGGELAEAFF
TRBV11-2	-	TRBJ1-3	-	TGTGCCAGCAGCTTAGGAGCGGGTTTGACCCTCTCTGGAAACACCATATATTTT	CASSLGAGLTLSGNTIYF
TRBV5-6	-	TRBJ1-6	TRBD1	TGTGCCAGCAGCGAACGACAGGGGGCAGGTAATTCACCCCTCCACTTT	CASSERQGAGNSPLHF
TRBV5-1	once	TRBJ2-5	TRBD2	TGCGCCAGCAGCAATAGCGGGGGGGCAGAGACCCAGTACTTC	CASSNSGGAETQYF
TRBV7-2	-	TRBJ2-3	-	TGTGCCAGCAGCTTAGATCGGACCCCGGGGTATACGCAGTATTTT	CASSLDRTPGYTQYF
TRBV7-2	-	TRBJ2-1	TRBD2	TGTGCCAGCAGTTTGCCGTCCGGGACTAGCGGGGGGGCCTGGGATGAGCAGTTCTTC	CASSLPSGTSGGAWDEQFF
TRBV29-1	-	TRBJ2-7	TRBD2	TGCAGCGTTCGCGGGGGGGCCTACGAGCAGTACTTC	CSVRGGAYEQYF
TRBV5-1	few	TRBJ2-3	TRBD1	TGCGCCAGCAGCCAGACAGGGGCCAGCACAGATACGCAGTATTTT	CASSQTGASTDTQYF
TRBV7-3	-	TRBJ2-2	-	TGTGCCAGCAGCTTATCCTACACCGGGGAGCTGTTTTTT	CASSLSYTGELFF
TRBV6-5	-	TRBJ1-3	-	TGTGCCAGTAGGGAGGCCTCTGGAAACACCATATATTTT	CASREASGNTIYF
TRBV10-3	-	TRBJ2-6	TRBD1	TGTGCCCTAGGGGACAGGGTCTCCGGGGCCAACGTCCTGACTTTC	CALGDRVSGANVLTF
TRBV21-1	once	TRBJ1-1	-	TGTGCCAGCAGCTCCCGCCGGGTCGCTGAAGCTTTCTTT	CASSSRRVAEAFF
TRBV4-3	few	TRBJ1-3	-	TGCGCCAGCAGCCAAGGGGGGCTTGGAAACACCATATATTTT	CASSQGGLGNTIYF
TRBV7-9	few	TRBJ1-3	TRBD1	TGTGCCAGCAGCCTGGGGACAGGGGGCTCCGCCACCATATATTTT	CASSLGTGGSATIYF
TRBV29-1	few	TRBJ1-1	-	TGCAGCGTTGAGGAGGAGGCAAACACTGAAGCTTTCTTT	CSVEEEANTEAFF
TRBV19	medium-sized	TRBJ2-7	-	TGTGCCAGAGCCCCGGGAAGTCCCTTCTACGAGCAGTACTTC	CARAPGSPFYEQYF
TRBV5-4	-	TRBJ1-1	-	TGTGCCAGCAGCGGAGTGAACACTGAAGCTTTCTTT	CASSGVNTEAFF
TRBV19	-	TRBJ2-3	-	TGTGCCAGTAGTAGGGGGACTAGCACAGATACGCAGTATTTT	CASSRGTSTDTQYF
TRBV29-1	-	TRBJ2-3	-	TGCAGCGCCGGGGGAGCTCCGGGCACAGATACGCAGTATTTT	CSAGGAPGTDTQYF
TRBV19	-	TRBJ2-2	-	TGTGCCGCTGAGGGGGTTAAGGCTGGGGAGCTGTTTTTT	CAAEGVKAGELFF
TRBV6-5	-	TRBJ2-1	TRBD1	TGTGCCAGCAGCCAACCCGCGACAGGGACGGATGAGCAGTTCTTC	CASSQPATGTDEQFF
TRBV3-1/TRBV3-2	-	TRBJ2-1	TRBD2	TGTGCCAGCAGCCTCTTAGCGGGGGGGCGTGAGCAGTTCTTC	CASSLLAGGREQFF
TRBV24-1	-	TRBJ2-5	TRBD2	TGTGCCGGCCAAATGGGGGGGAGGGAGACCCAGTACTTC	CAGQMGGRETQYF
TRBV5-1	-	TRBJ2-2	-	TGCGCCAGCAGCTTGACGGCCGGGGAGCTGTTTTTT	CASSLTAGELFF